These 25 T cell receptor beta chains were all obtained from the same sample, sequenced in a study of blood T cell repertoires in COVID-19. Sequencing was performed with immunoSEQ multiplex PCR; in TCRdb, only in-frame clones are kept and a portion is missing. This table holds 150,000 to 170,000 clones, roughly 72% found once. The sample comprised peripheral blood. These receptors all stem from a woman aged 80 or over with acute or convalescent COVID-19.

The V gene is TRBV7-7, the J gene TRBJ2-2; maybe TRBD2 (6 bases). Germline V CDR1 and CDR2: SSHAT, FNYEAQ (reference sequence). Trimming cost V 1 base and J 6 bases, with 12 bases left between them. This CDR3 region has 15 residues. The CDR3 sequence: CASSLGREVSGELFF. CDR3 sequence (DNA): TGTGCCAGCAGCTTAGGCAGGGAGGTCTCCGGGGAGCTGTTTTTT.

This chain uses TRBV6-5 with TRBJ1-1; 7 bases align to TRBD1. J lost 1 base, V lost 6 bases, and 5 bases had no gene match. This CDR3 region has 14 residues. Germline V CDR1 and CDR2: MNHEY, SVGAGI. The CDR3 reads CASRQGVGNTEAFF. CDR3 DNA sequence: TGTGCCAGCAGGCAGGGGGTTGGGAACACTGAAGCTTTCTTT.

This clone was counted only a few times. The rearrangement uses TRBV15 and TRBJ1-1, with no clear D. V lost 5 bases to trimming and J lost 1 base, with 5 bases between them. The CDR3 has 12 residues. Germline-derived CDR1 and CDR2 are LNHNV and YYDKDF (reference sequence). CDR3 protein: CATSAGNTEAFF. In DNA, the CDR3 is TGTGCCACCAGCGCGGGGAACACTGAAGCTTTCTTT.

The J gene is TRBJ2-3, the V gene TRBV6-2 or TRBV6-3; perhaps TRBD2 as D (7 bases). The CDR3 runs 16 residues. Germline V gives CDR1 MNHEY, CDR2 SVGEGT. V dropped 0 bases and J dropped 0 bases, with 10 bases sitting between them. The CDR3 sequence is CASSYSAGASTDTQYF. The CDR3 DNA reads as TGTGCCAGCAGTTACTCGGCGGGGGCTAGCACAGATACGCAGTATTTT.

This chain uses TRBV7-3 with TRBJ2-3, with 15 bases that match TRBD2. Looked up from germline, CDR1 is SGHTA and CDR2 is FQGTGA. V shed 2 bases and J 0 bases; nucleotides not matched to a gene: 3. CDR3 size: 18 residues. Here the CDR3 reads CASSLGLAGGRSTDTQYF. The CDR3 DNA reads TGTGCCAGCAGCTTAGGACTAGCGGGGGGGCGAAGCACAGATACGCAGTATTTT.

This clone was detected only a few times. This sequence joins TRBV5-1 and TRBJ2-5; 10 nucleotides agree with TRBD2. CDR1 and CDR2 from the germline V gene are SGHRS and YFSETQ. V lost 4 bases, J lost 5 bases, and 8 bases stayed unmatched. This CDR3 comprises 15 residues. CDR3 loop: CASSLIPGLAETQYF. In nucleotides, the CDR3 is TGCGCCAGCAGCCTAATACCGGGACTAGCGGAGACCCAGTACTTC.

Concerning this clone itself: Other nucleotide sequences from this sample produce the same CDR3. The genes are TRBV7-3 and TRBJ1-1, with D tentatively TRBD1 (6 bases). The CDR3 spans 13 residues. The germline V gene has CDR1 SGHTA and CDR2 FQGTGA. V lost 3 bases to trimming and J lost 1 base, with 6 bases between them. CDR3: CASSLGQNTEAFF. The CDR3 DNA sequence: TGTGCCAGCAGCTTGGGACAGAACACTGAAGCTTTCTTT. The complete variable domain, with remaining parts taken from reference TRBV7-3 and TRBJ1-1, reads GAGVSQTPSNKVTEKGKYVELRCDPISGHTALYWYRQSLGQGPEFLIYFQGTGAADDSGLPNDRFFAVRPEGSVSTLKIQRTERGDSAVYLCASSLGQNTEAFFGQGTRLTVV.

The chain carries TRBV5-1 and TRBJ2-1; 8 nucleotides line up with TRBD2. CDR1 and CDR2 from the germline V gene are SGHRS and YFSETQ. The CDR3 is 18 residues long. The J segment lost 3 bases and the V segment lost 0 bases, leaving 11 bases of the junction unmatched. DNA for the CDR3: TGCGCCAGCAGCTTGGCCGGAGCCAGCGGGGGTCTCTACAATGAGCAGTTCTTC. Encoded protein: CASSLAGASGGLYNEQFF.

The genes are TRBV6-6 and TRBJ2-2; D remains unclear. Germline V gives CDR1 MNHNY, CDR2 SVGAGI (reference sequence). CDR3 length: 13 residues. V gave up 4 bases and J gave up 1 base, with 4 bases separating them. This chain's CDR3 is CASSFQNTGELFF. CDR3 coding DNA: TGTGCCAGCAGTTTCCAGAACACCGGGGAGCTGTTTTTT.

The genes are TRBV24-1 and TRBJ2-2, with 8 nucleotides matching TRBD1. This CDR3 contains 16 residues. The trim removed 7 bases at V and 1 base at J, leaving 7 bases unmatched. CDR1 and CDR2 from the germline V gene are KGHDR and SFDVKD. In DNA, the CDR3 is TGTGCCACCAGCTCCTCCGGGACAGGGAACACCGGGGAGCTGTTTTTT. The encoded protein is CATSSSGTGNTGELFF.

This clone was found once. The V gene is TRBV7-9, the J gene TRBJ2-3, with a tentative D call TRBD1 (6 bases). Germline CDR1 reads SEHNR; CDR2 reads FQNEAQ (reference sequence). Deletions cut 4 bases from V and 4 bases from J, with 12 bases between. This CDR3 is built from 14 residues. The CDR3, as DNA: TGTGCCAGCAGCTCCCCTGGACAGCCAGATACGCAGTATTTT. Protein product: CASSSPGQPDTQYF.

The rearrangement joins TRBV5-5 to TRBJ2-2; weak D call: TRBD2 (6 bases). The CDR3 is made up of 16 amino acids. V was clipped by 2 bases and J by 2 bases, with 13 bases between them. Per germline, CDR1 SGHKS and CDR2 YYEKEE (reference sequence). The CDR3 protein is CASSFFGGGNTGELFF. The CDR3, as DNA: TGTGCCAGCAGCTTTTTCGGGGGAGGAAACACCGGGGAGCTGTTTTTT.

This clone was detected once. This chain uses TRBV3-1 (or the pseudogene TRBV3-2) with TRBJ2-5, with D perhaps matching TRBD1 (6 bases). V was pared by 4 bases and J by 1 base, with 13 bases between. The germline CDR1 and CDR2 sequences are LGHDT and YNNKEL (reference sequence). The CDR3 has 15 residues. The CDR3 reads CASSPGHPVQETQYF. The CDR3 bases are TGTGCCAGCAGCCCGGGACATCCCGTCCAAGAGACCCAGTACTTC.

The chain joins TRBV6-6 to TRBJ2-2; tentative D call: TRBD2 (6 bases). The germline V gene encodes CDR1 MNHNY and CDR2 SVGAGI (reference sequence). The V end was cut by 7 bases, the J end by 1 base, with 13 bases between. The CDR3 consists of 15 residues. For the CDR3, the DNA is TGTGCCAGCATACCCTCCGGGGGGAACACCGGGGAGCTGTTTTTT. It yields the protein CASIPSGGNTGELFF.

This chain links TRBV5-1 with TRBJ1-1, with D possibly TRBD1 on 6 matching bases. V lost 2 bases, J lost 2 bases, and 22 bases lay in between. Germline CDR1 is SGHRS and CDR2 is YFSETQ. CDR3 length equals 18 residues. The CDR3 reads CASSFGATMTGGNTEAFF. The CDR3 DNA is TGCGCCAGCAGCTTCGGGGCTACCATGACAGGCGGAAACACTGAAGCTTTCTTT.

CDR3 nucleotides: TGTGCCAGCAGTTACGACAGGAGCAATCAGCCCCAGCATTTT. It specifies CASSYDRSNQPQHF. The chain recombines TRBV6-2 or TRBV6-3 with TRBJ1-5, with D maybe TRBD1 (6 bases). The CDR3 is made up of 14 amino acids. Germline CDR1 is MNHEY and CDR2 is SVGEGT. Trimming left V 2 bases short and J 1 base short, with 6 bases between.

This CDR3 is CASSLNVMGRLPGYTF. CDR3 DNA sequence: TGTGCCAGCAGTCTAAACGTGATGGGGCGCCTGCCGGGCTACACCTTC. The chain is built from TRBV27 and TRBJ1-2; TRBD1 might be the D (5 bases). V lost 5 bases and J 8 bases, leaving 24 bases between the germline ends. Germline CDR1 is MNHEY and CDR2 is SMNVEV (reference sequence). The CDR3 has 16 amino acids.

The chain combines TRBV10-3 with TRBJ2-7; possible D gene TRBD1, 6 bases. The germline V and J ends were trimmed by 0 bases and 0 bases, with 12 bases remaining between them. Germline V gene data show CDR1 as ENHRY and CDR2 as SYGVKD. The CDR3 covers 16 residues. As DNA, the CDR3 is TGTGCCATCAGTGAGTCAAGGGGGACATACTCCTACGAGCAGTACTTC. Translating gives CAISESRGTYSYEQYF.

V usage is TRBV14 and J usage is TRBJ1-6; D is possibly TRBD1 (6 bases). The CDR3 covers 18 residues. Trimming shortened V by 3 bases and J by 8 bases, and 23 bases separated the two germline ends. CDR1 is SGHDN and CDR2 is FVKESK in the germline V gene. The CDR3 reads CASSHYPPWGGRDSPLHF. CDR3 bases: TGTGCCAGCAGCCACTACCCCCCGTGGGGGGGCAGGGATTCACCCCTCCACTTT.

This chain links TRBV7-9 with TRBJ2-1, with D possibly TRBD2 on 6 matching bases. The germline gives CDR1 SEHNR, CDR2 FQNEAQ (reference sequence). V was trimmed by 3 bases and J by 4 bases, leaving 16 bases between them. This CDR3 contains 16 residues. For the CDR3, the DNA is TGTGCCAGCAGCTTGGGTGGGGACTGGACTTACAATGAGCAGTTCTTC. This translates into CASSLGGDWTYNEQFF.

In this sample, this clone turned up a few times. V usage is TRBV11-2 and J usage is TRBJ1-1; no clear D. CDR1 and CDR2 (germline): SGHAT, FQNNGV. Deletions cut 1 base from V and 1 base from J, with 10 bases between. This CDR3 contains 15 residues. The CDR3 protein is CASSLGDEKNTEAFF. The CDR3 nucleotides read TGTGCCAGCAGCTTAGGAGATGAGAAGAACACTGAAGCTTTCTTT.

The sample holds a few counts of this clone. The chain couples TRBV18 to TRBJ2-7; TRBD1 aligns across 7 bases. Germline V CDR1 and CDR2: KGHSH, LQKENI. Germline trimming cut 6 bases from V and 2 bases from J; bases unmatched to any gene: 10. CDR3 length: 15 residues. CDR3 residues: CASSLGQAVTYEQYF. The DNA of the CDR3 is TGTGCCAGCTCCCTAGGACAGGCAGTAACCTACGAGCAGTACTTC.

V gene TRBV6-5 combines with J gene TRBJ1-2; D not certain. From germline, CDR1 is MNHEY and CDR2 SVGAGI. The germline V and J ends were trimmed by 7 bases and 4 bases, with 16 bases remaining between them. The CDR3 runs to 14 residues. CDR3 in amino acids: CASTRDGFSYGYTF. Here the CDR3 DNA reads TGTGCCAGCACTAGAGACGGGTTTTCCTATGGCTACACCTTC.

This chain links TRBV25-1 with TRBJ2-3; 9 positions match TRBD2. V lost 3 bases to trimming and J lost 1 base; unmatched junction nucleotides: 5. CDR1 is MGHDK, CDR2 SYGVNS, per germline. This CDR3 spans 16 amino acids. In DNA form, the CDR3 reads TGTGCCAGCAGTGACCTAGCGGGACGAGGCACAGATACGCAGTATTTT. This encodes CASSDLAGRGTDTQYF.

This clone was seen just once. The chain links TRBV7-2 to TRBJ1-5, with no clear D. The V end was cut by 5 bases, the J end by 6 bases, with 11 bases between. This CDR3 has 13 amino acids. The V gene's germline CDR1 is SGHTA and CDR2 FQGNSA. CDR3 residues: CASSPDGIQPQHF. Here the CDR3 DNA reads TGTGCCAGCAGCCCCGACGGGATTCAGCCCCAGCATTTT.